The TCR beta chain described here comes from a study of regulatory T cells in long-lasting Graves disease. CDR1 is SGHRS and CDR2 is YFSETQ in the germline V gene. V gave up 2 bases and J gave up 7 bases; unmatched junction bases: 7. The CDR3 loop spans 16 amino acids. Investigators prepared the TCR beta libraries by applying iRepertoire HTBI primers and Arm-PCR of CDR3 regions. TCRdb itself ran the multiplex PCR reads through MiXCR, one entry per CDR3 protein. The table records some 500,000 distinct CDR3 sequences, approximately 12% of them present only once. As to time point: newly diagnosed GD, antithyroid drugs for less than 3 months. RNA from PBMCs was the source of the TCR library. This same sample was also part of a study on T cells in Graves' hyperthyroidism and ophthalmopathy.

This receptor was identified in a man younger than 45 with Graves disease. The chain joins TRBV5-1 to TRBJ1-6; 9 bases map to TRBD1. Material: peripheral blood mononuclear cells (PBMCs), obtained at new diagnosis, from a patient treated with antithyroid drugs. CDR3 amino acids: CASSLQGATGNSPLHF. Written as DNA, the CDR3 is TGCGCCAGCAGCTTACAGGGGGCTACGGGAAATTCACCCCTCCACTTT.